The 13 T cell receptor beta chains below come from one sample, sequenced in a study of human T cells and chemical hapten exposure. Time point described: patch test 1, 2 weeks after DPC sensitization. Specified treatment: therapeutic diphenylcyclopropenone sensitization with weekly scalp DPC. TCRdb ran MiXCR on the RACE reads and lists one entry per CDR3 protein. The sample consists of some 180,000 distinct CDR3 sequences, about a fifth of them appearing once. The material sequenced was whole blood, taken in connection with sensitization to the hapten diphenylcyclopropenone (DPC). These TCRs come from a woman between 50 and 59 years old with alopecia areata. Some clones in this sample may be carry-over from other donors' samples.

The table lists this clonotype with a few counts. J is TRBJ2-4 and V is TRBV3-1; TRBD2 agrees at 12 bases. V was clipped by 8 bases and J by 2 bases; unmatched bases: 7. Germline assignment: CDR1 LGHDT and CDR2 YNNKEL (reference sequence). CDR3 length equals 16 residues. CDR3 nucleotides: TGTGCCAGCGGAGTACTAGCGGGAGGACCCAAAAACATTCAGTACTTC. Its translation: CASGVLAGGPKNIQYF.

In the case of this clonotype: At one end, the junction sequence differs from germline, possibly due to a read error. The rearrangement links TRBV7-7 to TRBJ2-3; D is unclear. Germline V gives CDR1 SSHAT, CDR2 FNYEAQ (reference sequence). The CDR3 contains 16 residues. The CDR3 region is CASSLSLATAPDTQYF. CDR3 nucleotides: TGTGCTAGCAGCTTATCGTTAGCCACAGCCCCAGATACGCAGTATTTT.

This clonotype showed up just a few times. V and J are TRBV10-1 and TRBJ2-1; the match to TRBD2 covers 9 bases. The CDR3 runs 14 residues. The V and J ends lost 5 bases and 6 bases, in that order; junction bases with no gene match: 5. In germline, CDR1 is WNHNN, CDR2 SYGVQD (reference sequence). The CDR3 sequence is CASSSSGNLNEQFF. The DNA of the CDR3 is TGCGCCAGCAGTTCTAGCGGGAACCTCAATGAGCAGTTCTTC.

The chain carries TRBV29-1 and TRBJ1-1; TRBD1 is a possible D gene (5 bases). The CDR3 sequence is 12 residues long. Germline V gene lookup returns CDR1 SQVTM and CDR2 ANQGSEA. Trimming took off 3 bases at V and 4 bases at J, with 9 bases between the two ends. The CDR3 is CSVEGETTEAFF. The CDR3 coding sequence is TGCAGCGTTGAGGGGGAGACCACTGAAGCTTTCTTT.

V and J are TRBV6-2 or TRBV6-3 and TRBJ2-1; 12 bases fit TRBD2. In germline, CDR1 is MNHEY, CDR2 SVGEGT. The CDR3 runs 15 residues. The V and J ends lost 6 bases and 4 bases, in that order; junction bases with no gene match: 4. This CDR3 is CASRWTSGVYNEQFF. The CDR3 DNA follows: TGTGCCAGCAGGTGGACTAGCGGGGTTTACAATGAGCAGTTCTTC.

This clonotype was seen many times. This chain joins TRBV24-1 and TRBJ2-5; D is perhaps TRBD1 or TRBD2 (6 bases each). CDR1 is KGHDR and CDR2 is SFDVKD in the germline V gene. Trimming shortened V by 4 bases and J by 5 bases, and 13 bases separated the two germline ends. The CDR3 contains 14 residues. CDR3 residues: CATSDVGGAETQYF. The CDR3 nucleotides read TGTGCCACCAGTGACGTGGGGGGCGCCGAGACCCAGTACTTC.

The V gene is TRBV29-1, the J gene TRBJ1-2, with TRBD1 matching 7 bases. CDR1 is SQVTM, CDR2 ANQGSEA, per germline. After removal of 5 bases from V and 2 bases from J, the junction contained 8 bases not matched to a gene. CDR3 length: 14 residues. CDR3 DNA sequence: TGCAGCGTTCTGACCGGGACAGAAAACTATGGCTACACCTTC. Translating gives CSVLTGTENYGYTF. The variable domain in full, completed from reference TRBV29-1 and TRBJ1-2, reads SAVISQKPSRDICQRGTSLTIQCQVDSQVTMMFWYRQQPGQSLTLIATANQGSEATYESGFVIDKFPISRPNLTFSTLTVSNMSPEDSSIYLCSVLTGTENYGYTFGSGTRLTVV.

The DNA of the CDR3 is TGCAGTGCTAGAGGCAGGGGCGTTGCCTACAATGAGCAGTTCTTC. Its translation is CSARGRGVAYNEQFF. The chain couples TRBV20-1 to TRBJ2-1; tentatively, D is TRBD1 (6 bases). Per the germline V gene, CDR1 is DFQATT and CDR2 is SNEGSKA (reference sequence). Trimming pared 1 base from V and 2 bases from J, leaving 12 bases between. The CDR3 is 15 residues long.

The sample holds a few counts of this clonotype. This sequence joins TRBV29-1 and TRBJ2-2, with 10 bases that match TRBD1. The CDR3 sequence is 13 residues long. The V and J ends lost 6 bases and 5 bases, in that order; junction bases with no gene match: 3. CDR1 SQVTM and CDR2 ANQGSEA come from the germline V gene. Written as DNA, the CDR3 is TGCAGCGTAGACAGGGGGCATACCGGGGAGCTGTTTTTT. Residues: CSVDRGHTGELFF.

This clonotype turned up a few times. The CDR3 bases are TGCAGTGCTAGAGATAGGGCGGGTTACAATGAGCAGTTCTTC. It encodes CSARDRAGYNEQFF. V gene TRBV20-1 combines with J gene TRBJ2-1; a possible D gene is TRBD2 (5 bases). Trimming stripped 0 bases from V and 4 bases from J, with 10 bases between. The CDR3 runs 14 residues. The germline V gene has CDR1 DFQATT and CDR2 SNEGSKA (reference sequence).

CDR3 nucleotides: TGTGCCAGCAGCGTACGCGGAAAAGAGGGCCCTTCCTACGAGCAGTACTTC. Translating it yields CASSVRGKEGPSYEQYF. The gene calls are TRBV6-4 and TRBJ2-7; TRBD2 is a possible D gene (5 bases). This CDR3 has 17 amino acids. Germline CDR1 is MRHNA and CDR2 is SNTAGT. Trimming pared 6 bases from V and 1 base from J, leaving 22 bases between.

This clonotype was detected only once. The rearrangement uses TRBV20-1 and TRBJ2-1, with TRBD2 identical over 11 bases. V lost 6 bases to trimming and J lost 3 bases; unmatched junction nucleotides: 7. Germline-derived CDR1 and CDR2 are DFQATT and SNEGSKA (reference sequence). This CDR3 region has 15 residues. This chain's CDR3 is CSATKTSGNYNEQFF. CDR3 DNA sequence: TGCAGTGCGACTAAGACTAGCGGGAACTACAATGAGCAGTTCTTC.

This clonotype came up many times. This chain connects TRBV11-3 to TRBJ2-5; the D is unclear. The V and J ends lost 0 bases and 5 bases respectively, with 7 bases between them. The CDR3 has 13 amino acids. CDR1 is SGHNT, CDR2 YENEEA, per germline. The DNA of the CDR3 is TGTGCCAGCAGCTTAGAAGTCAGTGAGACCCAGTACTTC. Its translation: CASSLEVSETQYF.